Presented here are 4 T cell receptor beta chains from one specimen sequenced in a study of CD8 T cells in Susac syndrome. An input of about 0.5 to 1 ug of RNA was subjected to reverse transcription using random hexamers. TCRdb reprocessed the immunoSEQ multiplex PCR reads with MiXCR, giving one entry per CDR3 protein. This table has 200,000 to 300,000 distinct CDR3 sequences, about 96% appearing once. The sample consisted of CD4+ T cells from PBMCs. Receptors were obtained from a human donor with Susac syndrome.

V and J are TRBV12-3 or TRBV12-4 and TRBJ2-1; 11 bases are shared with TRBD2. This CDR3 is 19 amino acids long. Unmatched junction bases numbered 14, after V lost 7 bases and J lost 0 bases. The CDR3 here is CASTVAVLAGGRSYNEQFF. The CDR3 DNA is TGTGCCAGCACAGTGGCCGTGCTAGCGGGAGGTCGCTCCTACAATGAGCAGTTCTTC.

This sequence joins TRBV30 and TRBJ2-7; TRBD1 aligns across 9 bases. This CDR3 has 14 residues. V shed 5 bases and J 2 bases; nucleotides not matched to a gene: 7. In germline, CDR1 is GTSNPN, CDR2 SVGIG (reference sequence). The CDR3 loop is CAWGRDRVAYEQYF. In nucleotides, the CDR3 is TGTGCCTGGGGCCGGGACAGGGTCGCCTACGAGCAGTACTTC.

The chain is built from TRBV30 and TRBJ1-1; TRBD1 matches 9 bases. V lost 7 bases to trimming and J lost 5 bases; unmatched junction nucleotides: 14. The CDR3 runs 15 residues. The germline gives CDR1 GTSNPN, CDR2 SVGIG (reference sequence). This CDR3 reads CAFQLGQGSFTEAFF. The CDR3 nucleotides read TGTGCCTTCCAGTTGGGACAGGGCAGTTTTACTGAAGCTTTCTTT.

The chain is built from TRBV20-1 and TRBJ2-7; D gene ambiguous. Trimming cost V 0 bases and J 0 bases, with 15 bases left between them. The germline CDR1 and CDR2 sequences are DFQATT and SNEGSKA (reference sequence). CDR3 size: 16 residues. CDR3 DNA sequence: TGCAGTGCTAGAGATCTTGACAATTGGGGCTCCTACGAGCAGTACTTC. Residues: CSARDLDNWGSYEQYF.